Presented here are 5 T cell receptor beta chains from one specimen sequenced in a study of cytomegalovirus exposure and HLA in healthy donors. Only in-frame clones appear in the TCRdb table, and some are missing; sequencing was by immunoSEQ multiplex PCR. The sample includes 68,000 or so clones, around 90% of them seen just once. Sequencing was done on a sample of PBMCs. The receptor source for this set is a man between 18 and 29 years old in good health and CMV-seronegative.

The chain recombines TRBV7-3 with TRBJ2-5; 11 bases align to TRBD2. CDR1 and CDR2 (germline): SGHTA, FQGTGA. V lost 6 bases to trimming and J lost 4 bases; unmatched junction nucleotides: 4. This CDR3 has 14 amino acids. In DNA form, the CDR3 reads TGTGCCAGCAGTACCGGGACTAGCGGAGAGACCCAGTACTTC. Its protein product is CASSTGTSGETQYF.

The chain combines TRBV5-6 with TRBJ1-2, with D perhaps TRBD1 (6 bases). Germline V gene sequence: CDR1 SGHDT, CDR2 YYEEEE. The CDR3 is 14 amino acids. V was shortened by 2 bases and J by 5 bases, with 13 bases between the two germline ends. As DNA, the CDR3 is TGTGCCAGCAGCTTCTCGCAGAGGGGGTATGGCTACACCTTC. Translation: CASSFSQRGYGYTF.

V is TRBV29-1 and J is TRBJ2-7; 10 nucleotides match TRBD1. With V trimmed by 7 bases and J by 5 bases, 8 bases remained unmatched. There are 13 residues in the CDR3. Germline assignment: CDR1 SQVTM and CDR2 ANQGSEA. CDR3 loop: CSGRWDRGHEQYF. The CDR3 region has the DNA TGCAGCGGGCGGTGGGACAGGGGCCACGAGCAGTACTTC.

This chain joins TRBV29-1 and TRBJ2-7, with D maybe TRBD1 (6 bases). The CDR3 has 13 residues. The germline gives CDR1 SQVTM, CDR2 ANQGSEA. Trimming cost V 5 bases and J 0 bases, with 11 bases left between them. The CDR3 region has the DNA TGCAGCGTTCTAGGACAGAGCTCCTACGAGCAGTACTTC. Encoded protein: CSVLGQSSYEQYF.

The genes are TRBV9 and TRBJ2-7, with TRBD2 matching 12 bases. The CDR3 runs 16 residues. V shed 0 bases, J shed 5 bases, and the junction held 6 bases outside the gene matches. CDR1 is SGDLS and CDR2 is YYNGEE in the germline V gene. The CDR3 sequence is CASSVAGLAGQNEQYF. The CDR3 DNA reads as TGTGCCAGCAGCGTAGCAGGACTAGCGGGGCAAAACGAGCAGTACTTC.